The 2 T cell receptor beta chains listed next were all sequenced from one sample in a study of tumor and adjacent non-tumor tissue in lung cancer (dated by TCRdb to the late 2010s). RNA was isolated from bulk, unsorted tissue, and RNA quality was assessed with a NanoDrop ND-1000 and an Agilent 2100. The method was multiplex PCR. Sequencing relied on an Illumina HiSeq 2500. TCRbeta libraries were constructed through three rounds of nested PCR with primers (Table S4) according to protocols adapted from ARM-PCR. TCRdb reprocessing: public reads trimmed at Q25 with fastp, clones called with MiXCR, in-frame beta chains kept. Every distinct CDR3 protein forms one entry, paired with its most common genes and DNA. The sample records approximately 150,000 distinct CDR3 sequences, around 61% of which are singletons. Of the sample, roughly 18% is held by the ten largest clones. Sequencing was carried out using lung tumor tissue. The receptors stem from a man aged 60 to 75 with small cell lung cancer.

This clonotype showed up just a few times. This rearrangement joins TRBV24-1 to TRBJ1-3; 9 nucleotides line up with TRBD1. The CDR3 runs to 15 residues. Germline V CDR1 and CDR2: KGHDR, SFDVKD. The J segment lost 1 base and the V segment lost 4 bases, leaving 1 base of the junction unmatched. CDR3 sequence: CATSDGTGSGNTIYF. DNA for the CDR3: TGTGCCACCAGTGACGGGACAGGGTCTGGAAACACCATATATTTT.

Regarding this clonotype: A much larger clone differs from this one at a single base, so this may be a read error. The gene calls are TRBV6-6 and TRBJ1-5, with TRBD1 matching over 10 bases. The CDR3 consists of 14 residues. The V gene's germline CDR1 is MNHNY and CDR2 SVGAGI (reference sequence). In DNA form, the CDR3 reads TGTGCCAGAAGTTCGGACAGGGGGGTTCAGCCCCAGCATTTT. This sequence encodes CARSSDRGVQPQHF.